This T cell receptor beta chain was sequenced for a study of blood T cells in healthy people across ages. Per sample, a minimum of 6.5 million PBMCs were isolated. V dropped 5 bases and J dropped 0 bases, with 17 bases sitting between them. This CDR3 region has 17 residues. The germline V gene encodes CDR1 SGHTA and CDR2 FQGNSA. In regard to this clonotype: Its matching antigen is unknown.

Regarding the study as a whole: There was no known CMV status for donors, so expanded clonotype changes were possibly confounded.

Through a sample-barcoded 5' primer and a J-beta primer mix, a second PCR was run for about 6 to 11 cycles. CDR3-containing paired-end reads numbered at least 2.5 million in each sample. TCRdb redid the calling of the 5' RACE reads with MiXCR, one entry per CDR3 protein. The sample includes around 870,000 distinct CDR3 sequences, less than 35% of them seen just once. The TCR sequence derives from a woman older than 75 in good health. The sequenced sample consisted of blood. J is TRBJ2-1 and V is TRBV7-2; D possibly matches TRBD1 or TRBD2 (5 bases each). CDR3 in DNA: TGTGCCAGCAGCCCGGGATGGGGGTATAGCTCCTACAATGAGCAGTTCTTC. Amino acid sequence: CASSPGWGYSSYNEQFF.